These T cell receptor beta chains were read from a single sample in a study of blood T cell repertoires in COVID-19. The table came from immunoSEQ multiplex PCR; TCRdb's copy has only in-frame clones and leaves some out. The sample includes about 78,000 clones, 90% of them seen just once. Sample: peripheral blood. Receptors originate from an elderly woman with acute or convalescent COVID-19. Each CDR3 is given with its conserved first and last residue. A D gene is named only where the DNA matches it firmly. Some rows have no size entry. The others give once, few or many, or a class for an expanded clone.

j_gene: TRBJ1-6
d_gene: NA
abundance: NA
v_gene: TRBV2
CDR3aa: CASRILPRASSPLHF
CDR3nt: TGTGCCAGCAGGATACTTCCCCGGGCTAGCTCACCCCTCCACTTT

j_gene: TRBJ2-1
d_gene: TRBD1
abundance: NA
v_gene: TRBV24-1
CDR3aa: CATSDLGTGSYEQFF
CDR3nt: TGTGCCACCAGTGATTTGGGGACAGGGTCGTATGAGCAGTTCTTC

j_gene: TRBJ2-5
d_gene: TRBD2
abundance: NA
v_gene: TRBV7-9
CDR3aa: CASSKRISGRGETQYF
CDR3nt: TGTGCCAGCAGCAAGAGGATTAGCGGGAGAGGTGAGACCCAGTACTTC

j_gene: TRBJ1-2
d_gene: NA
abundance: few
v_gene: TRBV18
CDR3aa: CASSPAGNYGYTF
CDR3nt: TGTGCCAGCTCACCGGCGGGGAACTATGGCTACACCTTC

j_gene: TRBJ2-1
d_gene: TRBD2
abundance: NA
v_gene: TRBV18
CDR3aa: CASSPPGVSGGAYNEQFF
CDR3nt: TGTGCCAGCTCACCACCGGGCGTTAGCGGGGGGGCCTACAATGAGCAGTTCTTC

j_gene: TRBJ1-5
d_gene: NA
abundance: NA
v_gene: TRBV29-1
CDR3aa: CSVAEYPNQPQHF
CDR3nt: TGCAGCGTTGCCGAGTACCCGAATCAGCCCCAGCATTTT

j_gene: TRBJ1-5
d_gene: TRBD1
abundance: once
v_gene: TRBV6-5
CDR3aa: CASRLEQGKNQPQHF
CDR3nt: TGTGCCAGCAGGCTTGAACAGGGGAAGAATCAGCCCCAGCATTTT

j_gene: TRBJ2-1
d_gene: TRBD2
abundance: NA
v_gene: TRBV4-2
CDR3aa: CASSPSGGSYNEQFF
CDR3nt: TGTGCCAGCAGCCCAAGCGGGGGATCCTACAATGAGCAGTTCTTC

j_gene: TRBJ2-6
d_gene: NA
abundance: NA
v_gene: TRBV2
CDR3aa: CASRRGISGANVLTF
CDR3nt: TGTGCCAGCAGACGCGGAATCTCTGGGGCCAACGTCCTGACTTTC

j_gene: TRBJ1-1
d_gene: NA
abundance: NA
v_gene: TRBV11-3
CDR3aa: CASSLDGRKNTEAFF
CDR3nt: TGTGCCAGCAGCTTAGATGGCAGAAAGAACACTGAAGCTTTCTTT

j_gene: TRBJ2-5
d_gene: NA
abundance: NA
v_gene: TRBV5-4
CDR3aa: CASSSDMRGRGETQYF
CDR3nt: TGTGCCAGCAGCTCGGATATGAGAGGGCGCGGAGAGACCCAGTACTTC

j_gene: TRBJ1-6
d_gene: TRBD1
abundance: NA
v_gene: TRBV14
CDR3aa: CASSHRGNSPLHF
CDR3nt: TGTGCCAGCAGCCACAGGGGGAATTCACCCCTCCACTTT

j_gene: TRBJ1-2
d_gene: TRBD1
abundance: NA
v_gene: TRBV18
CDR3aa: CASSRTGNYGYTF
CDR3nt: TGTGCCAGCTCAAGGACAGGAAACTATGGCTACACCTTC

j_gene: TRBJ1-2
d_gene: NA
abundance: NA
v_gene: TRBV27
CDR3aa: CASSQGLHVYGYTF
CDR3nt: TGTGCCAGCAGTCAGGGACTCCACGTCTATGGCTACACCTTC

j_gene: TRBJ2-3
d_gene: TRBD2
abundance: NA
v_gene: TRBV5-4
CDR3aa: CASSLKSGRGTDTQYF
CDR3nt: TGTGCCAGCAGCTTAAAGAGCGGGAGAGGCACAGATACGCAGTATTTT

j_gene: TRBJ1-1
d_gene: NA
abundance: NA
v_gene: TRBV3-1/TRBV3-2
CDR3aa: CASSQVMNTEAFF
CDR3nt: TGTGCCAGCAGCCAAGTCATGAACACTGAAGCTTTCTTT

j_gene: TRBJ2-7
d_gene: TRBD1
abundance: NA
v_gene: TRBV28
CDR3aa: CASSLSRDRGSYEQYF
CDR3nt: TGTGCCAGCAGTTTATCCCGGGACAGGGGGTCATACGAGCAGTACTTC

j_gene: TRBJ1-2
d_gene: NA
abundance: once
v_gene: TRBV5-4
CDR3aa: CASSSGGDVYGYTF
CDR3nt: TGTGCCAGCAGCTCCGGGGGGGATGTGTATGGCTACACCTTC

j_gene: TRBJ1-1
d_gene: NA
abundance: NA
v_gene: TRBV9
CDR3aa: CASSVAPGNTEAFF
CDR3nt: TGTGCCAGCAGCGTAGCTCCAGGGAACACTGAAGCTTTCTTT

j_gene: TRBJ2-3
d_gene: TRBD2
abundance: NA
v_gene: TRBV29-1
CDR3aa: CSVDPSAGVEDTQYF
CDR3nt: TGCAGCGTTGATCCGTCAGCGGGGGTAGAAGATACGCAGTATTTT

j_gene: TRBJ2-1
d_gene: NA
abundance: NA
v_gene: TRBV12-2
CDR3aa: CASRLWGAYNEQFF
CDR3nt: TGTGCAAGTCGCTTATGGGGGGCCTACAATGAGCAGTTCTTC

j_gene: TRBJ1-1
d_gene: NA
abundance: NA
v_gene: TRBV18
CDR3aa: CASSQQVNTEAFF
CDR3nt: TGTGCCAGCTCCCAACAGGTCAACACTGAAGCTTTCTTT

j_gene: TRBJ2-1
d_gene: TRBD2
abundance: NA
v_gene: TRBV7-2
CDR3aa: CASSLSSGSHNEQFF
CDR3nt: TGTGCCAGCAGCCTTTCTAGCGGTAGCCACAATGAGCAGTTCTTC

j_gene: TRBJ2-7
d_gene: TRBD2
abundance: NA
v_gene: TRBV5-5
CDR3aa: CASAYAGENSYEQYF
CDR3nt: TGTGCCAGCGCGTATGCGGGGGAAAATTCCTACGAGCAGTACTTC

j_gene: TRBJ2-1
d_gene: NA
abundance: NA
v_gene: TRBV29-1
CDR3aa: CSFYRESSYNEQFF
CDR3nt: TGCAGCTTCTACAGGGAGAGTTCCTACAATGAGCAGTTCTTC

j_gene: TRBJ1-4
d_gene: NA
abundance: NA
v_gene: TRBV27
CDR3aa: CASSQTWQVGEKLFF
CDR3nt: TGTGCCAGCAGCCAAACTTGGCAGGTCGGCGAAAAACTGTTTTTT

j_gene: TRBJ2-4
d_gene: TRBD2
abundance: NA
v_gene: TRBV5-1
CDR3aa: CASSLAWSGGGVRAKNIQYF
CDR3nt: TGCGCCAGCAGCTTGGCCTGGAGCGGGGGAGGGGTTCGGGCCAAAAACATTCAGTACTTC

j_gene: TRBJ1-2
d_gene: TRBD1
abundance: NA
v_gene: TRBV19
CDR3aa: CASSITAGGHGYTF
CDR3nt: TGTGCCAGTAGTATAACCGCAGGGGGCCATGGCTACACCTTC

j_gene: TRBJ1-3
d_gene: TRBD1
abundance: NA
v_gene: TRBV7-6
CDR3aa: CASSLTRSVDRAIYF
CDR3nt: TGTGCCAGCAGCTTGACTCGGTCCGTAGACAGGGCCATATATTTT

j_gene: TRBJ1-3
d_gene: TRBD1
abundance: NA
v_gene: TRBV6-5
CDR3aa: CASSWTGAGNTIYF
CDR3nt: TGTGCCAGCAGCTGGACAGGAGCTGGAAACACCATATATTTT

j_gene: TRBJ1-2
d_gene: TRBD1
abundance: NA
v_gene: TRBV3-1/TRBV3-2
CDR3aa: CASSQGIQGASYGYTF
CDR3nt: TGTGCCAGCAGCCAAGGAATACAGGGGGCGAGCTATGGCTACACCTTC

j_gene: TRBJ2-3
d_gene: TRBD2
abundance: NA
v_gene: TRBV5-4
CDR3aa: CASSSSGRSTDTQYF
CDR3nt: TGTGCCAGCAGCTCTAGCGGGAGGAGCACAGATACGCAGTATTTT

j_gene: TRBJ2-2
d_gene: NA
abundance: NA
v_gene: TRBV11-1
CDR3aa: CASSLAGTAAGANTGELFF
CDR3nt: TGTGCCAGCAGCTTAGCAGGGACAGCAGCGGGCGCGAACACCGGGGAGCTGTTTTTT

j_gene: TRBJ2-7
d_gene: NA
abundance: NA
v_gene: TRBV2
CDR3aa: CASSDRGTPYEQYF
CDR3nt: TGTGCCAGCAGTGATCGGGGGACTCCTTACGAGCAGTACTTC

j_gene: TRBJ2-2
d_gene: NA
abundance: NA
v_gene: TRBV28
CDR3aa: CASSPDTYTGELFF
CDR3nt: TGTGCCAGCAGTCCAGACACCTACACCGGGGAGCTGTTTTTT

j_gene: TRBJ1-2
d_gene: NA
abundance: few
v_gene: TRBV7-2
CDR3aa: CASSSDSYNYGYTF
CDR3nt: TGTGCCAGCAGCTCGGACAGTTATAACTATGGCTACACCTTC

j_gene: TRBJ1-1
d_gene: TRBD1
abundance: NA
v_gene: TRBV6-5
CDR3aa: CASSATGGNTEAFF
CDR3nt: TGTGCCAGCAGCGCGACAGGGGGGAACACTGAAGCTTTCTTT

j_gene: TRBJ2-3
d_gene: TRBD2
abundance: NA
v_gene: TRBV2
CDR3aa: CASSALAGGNTQYF
CDR3nt: TGTGCCAGCAGCGCACTAGCGGGTGGAAATACGCAGTATTTT

j_gene: TRBJ2-7
d_gene: TRBD1
abundance: once
v_gene: TRBV5-1
CDR3aa: CASTLDRDSYEQYF
CDR3nt: TGCGCCAGCACCCTCGACAGGGACTCCTACGAGCAGTACTTC

j_gene: TRBJ2-5
d_gene: TRBD2
abundance: NA
v_gene: TRBV7-9
CDR3aa: CASSLGGTRGTQYF
CDR3nt: TGTGCCAGCAGCTTAGGAGGGACTAGGGGAACCCAGTACTTC

j_gene: TRBJ1-2
d_gene: NA
abundance: NA
v_gene: TRBV5-1
CDR3aa: CASSQKQGGLRGYTF
CDR3nt: TGCGCCAGCAGCCAAAAACAGGGAGGGTTGAGAGGCTACACCTTC

j_gene: TRBJ2-7
d_gene: NA
abundance: NA
v_gene: TRBV19
CDR3aa: CASSIARGLKVNEQYF
CDR3nt: TGTGCCAGTAGTATAGCACGCGGTTTGAAGGTCAACGAGCAGTACTTC

j_gene: TRBJ2-3
d_gene: TRBD2
abundance: NA
v_gene: TRBV4-2
CDR3aa: CASPLGGGTDTQYF
CDR3nt: TGTGCCAGTCCACTCGGGGGGGGCACAGATACGCAGTATTTT

j_gene: TRBJ1-3
d_gene: NA
abundance: NA
v_gene: TRBV12-2
CDR3aa: CARKFRDRAGNTIYF
CDR3nt: TGTGCAAGGAAATTCCGGGACAGGGCTGGAAACACCATATATTTT

j_gene: TRBJ1-2
d_gene: TRBD1
abundance: NA
v_gene: TRBV3-1/TRBV3-2
CDR3aa: CASSQYTGVKNGYTF
CDR3nt: TGTGCCAGCAGCCAATACACAGGGGTTAAGAATGGCTACACCTTC

j_gene: TRBJ2-7
d_gene: TRBD2
abundance: NA
v_gene: TRBV4-2
CDR3aa: CASSQVSTSGGTYEQYF
CDR3nt: TGTGCCAGCAGCCAAGTTTCGACTAGCGGGGGAACCTACGAGCAGTACTTC

j_gene: TRBJ2-5
d_gene: NA
abundance: NA
v_gene: TRBV4-3
CDR3aa: CASSQDAGGSETQYF
CDR3nt: TGCGCCAGCAGCCAAGATGCTGGGGGGAGCGAGACCCAGTACTTC

j_gene: TRBJ1-6
d_gene: TRBD1
abundance: NA
v_gene: TRBV5-1
CDR3aa: CASSLLGGTGFFRDSPLHF
CDR3nt: TGCGCCAGCAGCCTGTTGGGAGGGACAGGGTTTTTTCGGGATTCACCCCTCCACTTT

j_gene: TRBJ1-2
d_gene: NA
abundance: once
v_gene: TRBV5-1
CDR3aa: CASSLGTSNPYGYTF
CDR3nt: TGCGCCAGCAGCTTGGGTACATCGAACCCCTATGGCTACACCTTC

j_gene: TRBJ2-7
d_gene: TRBD2
abundance: NA
v_gene: TRBV10-3
CDR3aa: CAAQPAGEGYEQYF
CDR3nt: TGTGCCGCACAGCCGGCGGGAGAAGGGTACGAGCAGTACTTC

j_gene: TRBJ1-4
d_gene: NA
abundance: NA
v_gene: TRBV5-4
CDR3aa: CASSSKGPNEKLFF
CDR3nt: TGTGCCAGCAGCTCTAAGGGGCCTAATGAAAAACTGTTTTTT

j_gene: TRBJ1-5
d_gene: NA
abundance: NA
v_gene: TRBV9
CDR3aa: CASSVGWGGNQPQHF
CDR3nt: TGTGCCAGCAGCGTAGGATGGGGAGGCAATCAGCCCCAGCATTTT

j_gene: TRBJ1-6
d_gene: NA
abundance: NA
v_gene: TRBV6-1
CDR3aa: CASSSTGTMNSPLHF
CDR3nt: TGTGCCAGCAGTTCAACAGGGACTATGAATTCACCCCTCCACTTT

j_gene: TRBJ1-2
d_gene: TRBD1
abundance: NA
v_gene: TRBV4-3
CDR3aa: CASSLTGQGPYGYTF
CDR3nt: TGCGCCAGCAGCCTGACAGGACAGGGGCCCTATGGCTACACCTTC

j_gene: TRBJ1-2
d_gene: TRBD1
abundance: few
v_gene: TRBV7-2
CDR3aa: CASTTDRGSGYTF
CDR3nt: TGTGCCAGCACTACGGACAGGGGCTCTGGCTACACCTTC